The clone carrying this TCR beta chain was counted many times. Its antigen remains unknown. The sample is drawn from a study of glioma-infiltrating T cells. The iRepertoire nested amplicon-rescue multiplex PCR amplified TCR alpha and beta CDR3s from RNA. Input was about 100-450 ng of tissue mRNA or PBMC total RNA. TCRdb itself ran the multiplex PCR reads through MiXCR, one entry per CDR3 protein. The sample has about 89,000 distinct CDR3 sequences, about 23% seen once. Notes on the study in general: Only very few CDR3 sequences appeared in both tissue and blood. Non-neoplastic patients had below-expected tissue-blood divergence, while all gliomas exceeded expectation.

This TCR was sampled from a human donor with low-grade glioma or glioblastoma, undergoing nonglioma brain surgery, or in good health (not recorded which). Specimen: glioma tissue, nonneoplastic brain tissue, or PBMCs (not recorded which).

CDR3 DNA sequence: TGTGCCAGCAGTGAAGTCAGACGAGATACGCAGTATTTT. Translating it yields CASSEVRRDTQYF. The chain recombines TRBV6-1 with TRBJ2-3; D gene ambiguous. Trimming took 1 base from V and 5 from J, leaving 7 bases between them. CDR1 is MNHNS and CDR2 is SASEGT in the germline V gene. The CDR3 runs 13 residues.